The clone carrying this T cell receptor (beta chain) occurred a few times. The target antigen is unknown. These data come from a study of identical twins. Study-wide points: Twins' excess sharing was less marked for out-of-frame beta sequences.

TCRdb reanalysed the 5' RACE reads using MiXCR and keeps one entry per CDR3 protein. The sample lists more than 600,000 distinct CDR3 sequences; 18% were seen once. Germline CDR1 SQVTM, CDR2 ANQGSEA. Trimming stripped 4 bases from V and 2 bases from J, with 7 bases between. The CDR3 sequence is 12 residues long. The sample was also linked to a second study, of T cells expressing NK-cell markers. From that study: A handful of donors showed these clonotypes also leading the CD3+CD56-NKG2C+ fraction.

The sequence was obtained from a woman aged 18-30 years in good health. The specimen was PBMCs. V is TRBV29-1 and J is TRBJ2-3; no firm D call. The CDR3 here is CSVGQLTDTQYF. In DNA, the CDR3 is TGCAGCGTTGGTCAGCTCACAGATACGCAGTATTTT.